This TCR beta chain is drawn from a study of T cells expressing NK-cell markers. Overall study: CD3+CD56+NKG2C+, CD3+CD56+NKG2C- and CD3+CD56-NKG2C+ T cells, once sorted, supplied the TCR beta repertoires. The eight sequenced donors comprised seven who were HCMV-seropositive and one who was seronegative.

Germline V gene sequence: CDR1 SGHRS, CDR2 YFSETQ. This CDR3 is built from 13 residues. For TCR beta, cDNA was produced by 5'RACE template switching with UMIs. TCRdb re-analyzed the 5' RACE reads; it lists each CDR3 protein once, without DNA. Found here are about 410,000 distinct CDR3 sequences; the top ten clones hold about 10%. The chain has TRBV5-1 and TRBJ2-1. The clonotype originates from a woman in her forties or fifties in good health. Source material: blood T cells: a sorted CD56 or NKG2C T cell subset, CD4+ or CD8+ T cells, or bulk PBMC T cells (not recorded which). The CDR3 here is CASSLAGNNEQFF.